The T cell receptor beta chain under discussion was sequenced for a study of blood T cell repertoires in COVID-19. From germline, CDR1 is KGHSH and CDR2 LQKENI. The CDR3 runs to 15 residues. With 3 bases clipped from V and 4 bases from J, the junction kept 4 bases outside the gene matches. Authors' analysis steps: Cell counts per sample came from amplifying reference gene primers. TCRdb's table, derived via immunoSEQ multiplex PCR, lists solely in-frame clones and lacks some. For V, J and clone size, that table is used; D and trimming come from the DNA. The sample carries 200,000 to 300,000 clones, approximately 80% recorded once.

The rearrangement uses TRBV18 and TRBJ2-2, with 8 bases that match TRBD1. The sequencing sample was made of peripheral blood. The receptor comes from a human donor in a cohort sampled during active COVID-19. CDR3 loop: CASSPGQGTTGELFF. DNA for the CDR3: TGTGCCAGCTCACCCGGACAGGGAACCACCGGGGAGCTGTTTTTT.